This is a list of T cell receptor beta chains from one sample in a study of shared clonotypes between healthy human individuals. Sequencing was performed with immunoSEQ multiplex PCR; in TCRdb, only in-frame clones are kept and a portion is missing. The table has 2 million to 3 million clones, under 95% seen once. The sample taken for sequencing was naive CD4+ T cells from PBMCs. The receptors were sampled from a man aged 18 to 29 in good health. Some clones in this sample may be carry-over from other donors' samples. The CDR3 runs from the conserved cysteine through the conserved F or W. A D gene is named only where the DNA matches it firmly. A row's size may be missing; if present it is once, few, many or a size class.

TRBV14,15,-,TRBJ2-7,TRBD1,CASSQIRGRAYEQYF,TGTGCCAGCAGCCAGATCAGGGGGCGCGCCTACGAGCAGTACTTC
TRBV28,16,-,TRBJ2-7,TRBD1,CASSLIDRVTYTEQYF,TGTGCCAGCAGCCTCATCGACAGGGTGACATATACCGAGCAGTACTTC
TRBV27,16,once,TRBJ1-1,TRBD1,CASRTLGGGVVTEAFF,TGTGCCAGCAGGACTTTGGGAGGGGGCGTTGTCACTGAAGCTTTCTTT
TRBV19,18,-,TRBJ2-5,-,CASSIDGGQGWGKATQYF,TGTGCCAGTAGTATAGATGGTGGCCAAGGGTGGGGGAAAGCGACCCAGTACTTC
TRBV7-2,13,once,TRBJ1-5,-,CASSLVASQPQHF,TGTGCCAGCAGCTTAGTCGCCAGCCAGCCCCAGCATTTT
TRBV4-1,16,-,TRBJ1-5,-,CASSQDPGTNYQPQHF,TGCGCCAGCAGCCAAGATCCTGGGACAAACTATCAGCCCCAGCATTTT
TRBV27,15,-,TRBJ2-7,TRBD2,CASSLVSAGVNEQYF,TGTGCCAGCAGTTTAGTTTCAGCGGGAGTAAACGAGCAGTACTTC
TRBV9,18,-,TRBJ1-1,-,CASSVDDFSGLMNTEAFF,TGTGCCAGCAGCGTAGACGACTTTTCGGGGTTAATGAACACTGAAGCTTTCTTT
TRBV6-6,15,-,TRBJ1-5,-,CASSYSRGSNQPQHF,TGTGCCAGCAGTTACTCTAGGGGTAGCAATCAGCCCCAGCATTTT
TRBV7-3,15,once,TRBJ2-5,TRBD2,CASSSNRGVQETQYF,TGTGCCAGCAGCTCCAATCGGGGGGTCCAAGAGACCCAGTACTTC
TRBV28,12,-,TRBJ1-2,-,CASSLSSLGYTF,TGTGCCAGCAGTTTGTCGAGTCTTGGCTACACCTTC
TRBV27,16,-,TRBJ1-1,-,CASSSQWGTGNTEAFF,TGTGCCAGCAGTTCCCAATGGGGGACGGGAAACACTGAAGCTTTCTTT
TRBV5-1,15,-,TRBJ1-1,-,CASTPPGHLNTEAFF,TGCGCCAGCACCCCACCGGGACACCTGAACACTGAAGCTTTCTTT
TRBV19,16,-,TRBJ2-5,-,CASSKGSGVTQETQYF,TGTGCCAGTAGTAAGGGCTCAGGGGTGACCCAAGAGACCCAGTACTTC
TRBV28,17,-,TRBJ1-5,-,CASSSPVDTYSNQPQHF,TGTGCCAGCAGTTCCCCCGTTGACACGTATAGCAATCAGCCCCAGCATTTT
TRBV18,15,-,TRBJ2-7,-,CASSITAAIPYEQYF,TGTGCCAGCTCAATTACGGCAGCCATCCCCTACGAGCAGTACTTC
TRBV11-2,16,-,TRBJ2-7,TRBD2,CASSSPGGGSSYEQYF,TGTGCCAGCAGCTCCCCCGGGGGGGGGAGCTCCTACGAGCAGTACTTC
TRBV18,14,-,TRBJ1-2,-,CASLSKRQQEGYTF,TGTGCCAGCTTATCCAAGAGACAACAGGAGGGCTACACCTTC
TRBV19,15,-,TRBJ2-3,-,CASSIQTGRRDTQYF,TGTGCCAGTAGTATACAGACAGGGAGGCGAGATACGCAGTATTTT
TRBV7-6,12,-,TRBJ1-5,-,CASSLVGQAQHF,TGTGCCAGCAGCTTAGTGGGGCAGGCCCAGCATTTT
TRBV19,15,-,TRBJ2-5,TRBD2,CASSTGLAGTKTQYF,TGTGCCAGTAGTACTGGACTAGCGGGAACTAAGACCCAGTACTTC
TRBV27,15,-,TRBJ1-5,-,CASSTGGHSNQPQHF,TGTGCCAGCAGTACTGGGGGGCATAGCAATCAGCCCCAGCATTTT
TRBV6-1,17,-,TRBJ2-1,TRBD1,CASSDIPGTGDNNEQFF,TGTGCCAGCAGTGACATACCCGGGACAGGGGATAACAATGAGCAGTTCTTC
TRBV5-1,16,once,TRBJ2-3,TRBD2,CASSLGDYINTDTQYF,TGCGCCAGCAGCTTGGGGGACTACATTAACACAGATACGCAGTATTTT
TRBV5-1,15,-,TRBJ2-1,TRBD2,CASSLSAGPYNEQFF,TGCGCCAGCAGCCTCTCAGCGGGGCCTTACAATGAGCAGTTCTTC
TRBV7-8,17,once,TRBJ2-1,TRBD2,CASSSQALAGPHNEQFF,TGTGCCAGCAGCAGCCAAGCCCTAGCGGGACCTCACAATGAGCAGTTCTTC
TRBV7-3,11,-,TRBJ2-1,-,CASSFGGEQFF,TGTGCCAGCAGCTTTGGGGGGGAGCAGTTCTTC
TRBV5-1,14,once,TRBJ2-5,TRBD1,CASSPGQEVETQYF,TGCGCCAGCAGCCCGGGACAGGAAGTAGAGACCCAGTACTTC
TRBV28,12,-,TRBJ2-7,-,CASSFRPYEQYF,TGTGCCAGCAGTTTCCGGCCTTACGAGCAGTACTTC
TRBV12-5,10,once,TRBJ2-7,-,CASGPLEQYF,TGTGCTAGTGGTCCCTTGGAGCAGTACTTC
TRBV27,13,-,TRBJ2-7,-,CASSLEGSYEQYF,TGTGCCAGCAGTTTAGAGGGGTCCTACGAGCAGTACTTC
TRBV5-4,15,-,TRBJ2-3,-,CASRATGTSTDTQYF,TGTGCCAGCAGGGCGACAGGGACTAGCACAGATACGCAGTATTTT
TRBV7-2,14,-,TRBJ2-7,-,CASSSDWSSYEQYF,TGTGCCAGCAGCTCAGACTGGAGCTCCTACGAGCAGTACTTC
TRBV5-1,14,-,TRBJ2-5,-,CASSLGTAEGTQYF,TGCGCCAGCAGCTTAGGGACGGCTGAAGGGACCCAGTACTTC
TRBV19,13,-,TRBJ2-7,-,CASSTFRDYEQYF,TGTGCCAGTAGTACGTTCCGGGACTACGAGCAGTACTTC
TRBV7-8,17,-,TRBJ1-4,-,CASSLRTGATTNEKLFF,TGTGCCAGCAGCTTACGGACGGGGGCAACAACTAATGAAAAACTGTTTTTT
TRBV11-2,14,-,TRBJ2-7,-,CASREEYYSYEQYF,TGTGCCAGCAGGGAAGAGTACTATTCTTACGAGCAGTACTTC
TRBV18,16,-,TRBJ2-5,-,CASSPDLRASQETQYF,TGTGCCAGCTCACCGGACCTCCGGGCCAGCCAAGAGACCCAGTACTTC
TRBV28,17,-,TRBJ2-2,TRBD2,CASSATSGRAGIGELFF,TGTGCCAGCAGTGCGACTAGCGGGAGGGCCGGTATCGGGGAGCTGTTTTTT
TRBV5-6,14,-,TRBJ2-5,-,CASSFFGSQETQYF,TGTGCCAGCAGCTTCTTCGGCAGCCAAGAGACCCAGTACTTC
TRBV30,13,few,TRBJ1-5,-,CAWSAGAGQPQHF,TGTGCCTGGAGTGCGGGGGCAGGTCAGCCCCAGCATTTT
TRBV5-1,13,-,TRBJ1-1,-,CASSFSANTEAFF,TGCGCCAGCAGCTTTTCAGCTAACACTGAAGCTTTCTTT
TRBV30,13,-,TRBJ1-3,TRBD1,CAWSGGQGDTIYF,TGTGCCTGGAGCGGGGGACAGGGCGACACCATATATTTT
TRBV7-3,15,-,TRBJ2-1,-,CASSLIGGTGNEQFF,TGTGCCAGCAGCTTAATCGGGGGAACGGGAAATGAGCAGTTCTTC
TRBV28,14,few,TRBJ1-5,TRBD1,CASRGTGGGQPQHF,TGTGCCAGCAGAGGGACAGGGGGCGGTCAGCCCCAGCATTTT
TRBV30,18,-,TRBJ2-7,TRBD2,CAWSVVRGTSGISYEQYF,TGTGCCTGGAGTGTAGTACGTGGGACTAGCGGGATCTCCTACGAGCAGTACTTC
TRBV19,14,-,TRBJ2-1,-,CASSIVWGFNEQFF,TGTGCCAGTAGTATAGTATGGGGCTTCAATGAGCAGTTCTTC
TRBV28,14,-,TRBJ1-2,-,CASTNGGQRYGYTF,TGTGCCAGCACAAATGGAGGGCAACGCTATGGCTACACCTTC
TRBV28,15,-,TRBJ2-7,TRBD1,CASSPPGQGVGEQYF,TGTGCCAGCAGTCCCCCGGGACAGGGAGTTGGCGAGCAGTACTTC
TRBV9,15,-,TRBJ1-2,TRBD1,CASSVDQGADYGYTF,TGTGCCAGCAGCGTAGATCAGGGGGCTGACTATGGCTACACCTTC
TRBV29-1,14,-,TRBJ2-3,TRBD2,CSVAGTSVSDTQYF,TGCAGCGTTGCCGGGACTAGCGTTTCAGATACGCAGTATTTT
TRBV7-3,16,-,TRBJ2-2,-,CASSPGLFANTGELFF,TGTGCCAGCAGCCCAGGACTGTTCGCGAACACCGGGGAGCTGTTTTTT
TRBV28,20,-,TRBJ2-1,TRBD2,CASSYSTGLAGLKPYNEQFF,TGTGCCAGCAGCTACTCAACGGGACTAGCGGGGCTGAAACCCTACAATGAGCAGTTCTTC
TRBV11-2,14,-,TRBJ2-7,TRBD1,CASSLRTGQYEQYF,TGTGCCAGCAGCTTGAGGACAGGCCAATACGAGCAGTACTTC
TRBV5-1,17,-,TRBJ2-2,TRBD2,CASRTNGLAGNTGELFF,TGCGCCAGCAGAACGAACGGACTAGCGGGGAACACCGGGGAGCTGTTTTTT